Presented here are 21 T cell receptor beta chains from one specimen sequenced in a study of blood T cell repertoires in COVID-19. The method was immunoSEQ multiplex PCR; TCRdb's version includes in-frame clones alone and lacks a portion of them. Counted here are about 160,000 clones, roughly 84% occurring once; the ten biggest clones make up approximately 1.2%. The sequenced sample consisted of peripheral blood. These receptors were collected from a man aged 60 to 75 who had recovered from COVID-19.

This clone was detected only a few times. The CDR3: CASSIVWRSQETQYF. As DNA, the CDR3 is TGTGCCAGTAGTATAGTTTGGAGATCCCAAGAGACCCAGTACTTC. The rearrangement uses TRBV19 and TRBJ2-5; D unclear. The CDR3 runs 15 residues. CDR1 LNHDA and CDR2 SQIVND come from the germline V gene (reference sequence). Trimming removed 1 base from V and 1 base from J, with 10 bases in between.

This sequence joins TRBV19 and TRBJ1-2; D remains ambiguous. This CDR3 region has 12 residues. Trimming cost V 6 bases and J 2 bases, with 7 bases left between them. Germline assignment: CDR1 LNHDA and CDR2 SQIVND (reference sequence). DNA for the CDR3: TGTGCCAGTAGAGCGGGGAACTATGGCTACACCTTC. It yields the protein CASRAGNYGYTF.

The V gene is TRBV15, the J gene TRBJ2-2, with TRBD2 identical over 7 bases. Unmatched junction bases numbered 11, after V lost 3 bases and J lost 4 bases. From germline, CDR1 is LNHNV and CDR2 YYDKDF (reference sequence). The CDR3 contains 17 residues. Here the CDR3 DNA reads TGTGCCACCAGCAGTGAGGGGCTAGCGGCTTTCACCGGGGAGCTGTTTTTT. Translated, it gives CATSSEGLAAFTGELFF.

V and J are TRBV10-3 and TRBJ2-1; 7 bases match TRBD1. The CDR3 covers 16 residues. V trimming: 7 bases; J trimming: 4 bases; junction bases outside the gene matches: 13. Germline V gives CDR1 ENHRY, CDR2 SYGVKD. The CDR3 sequence is CAITGTGPRGYNEQFF. CDR3 DNA: TGTGCCATCACAGGGACGGGACCCAGGGGGTACAATGAGCAGTTCTTC.

This chain uses TRBV4-1 with TRBJ2-1; D perhaps matches TRBD1 (5 bases). The CDR3 runs to 14 residues. V gave up 2 bases and J gave up 5 bases, with 10 bases separating them. The germline gives CDR1 MGHRA, CDR2 YSYEKL. Here the CDR3 DNA reads TGCGCCAGCAGCCAACAGGGCGGACACAATGAGCAGTTCTTC. Translating it yields CASSQQGGHNEQFF.

This chain uses TRBV7-8 with TRBJ1-2, with D perhaps TRBD1 (5 bases). This CDR3 region has 13 residues. Trimming stripped 7 bases from V and 2 bases from J, with 11 bases between. Per germline, CDR1 SGHVS and CDR2 FQNEAQ. CDR3: CASTTGDNYGYTF. CDR3 sequence (DNA): TGTGCCAGCACCACAGGAGACAACTATGGCTACACCTTC. Using reference TRBV7-8 and TRBJ1-2 for the parts outside the CDR3, the full variable domain is GAGVSQSPRYKVAKRGQDVALRCDPISGHVSLFWYQQALGQGPEFLTYFQNEAQLDKSGLPSDRFFAERPEGSVSTLKIQRTQQEDSAVYLCASTTGDNYGYTFGSGTRLTVV.

The chain links TRBV9 to TRBJ2-5, with 9 bases fitting TRBD2. Trimming cost V 0 bases and J 2 bases; bases outside gene matches: 8. The CDR3 loop spans 17 amino acids. Germline CDR1 and CDR2: SGDLS and YYNGEE. The CDR3 sequence: CASSVGVAGVKQETQYF. CDR3 sequence (DNA): TGTGCCAGCAGCGTAGGGGTAGCGGGGGTGAAACAAGAGACCCAGTACTTC.

V and J are TRBV3-1 (or the pseudogene TRBV3-2) and TRBJ2-7; 14 positions match TRBD2. J was trimmed by 5 bases and V by 4 bases; bases with no gene match: 7. This CDR3 region has 16 residues. Germline CDR1 LGHDT, CDR2 YNNKEL (reference sequence). This CDR3 reads CASSLGTSGGWDEQYF. The CDR3 DNA sequence: TGTGCCAGCAGCCTTGGGACTAGCGGGGGTTGGGACGAGCAGTACTTC.

This chain uses TRBV3-1 (or the pseudogene TRBV3-2) with TRBJ2-3; unclear D gene. The CDR3 spans 15 residues. The V gene lost 4 bases and the J gene lost 2 bases, with 13 bases spanning the gap. CDR1 and CDR2 from the germline V gene are LGHDT and YNNKEL (reference sequence). The CDR3 bases are TGTGCCAGCAGCCGCTCTTACGGTCCCACAGATACGCAGTATTTT. It codes for CASSRSYGPTDTQYF.

CDR3 protein: CASSWRGYGEETQYF. The CDR3 DNA sequence: TGTGCCAGCAGCTGGCGGGGCTACGGAGAGGAGACCCAGTACTTC. V usage is TRBV11-2 and J usage is TRBJ2-5; possibly TRBD2 for D (6 bases). V was cut by 4 bases and J by 5 bases, with 17 bases left in between. CDR3 length: 15 amino acids. Looked up from germline, CDR1 is SGHAT and CDR2 is FQNNGV.

This clone has just one count. CDR3 nucleotides: TGTGCCAGCAGCTTAGCGTCGGCGACAGGGGGCACTGAAGCTTTCTTT. Its translation: CASSLASATGGTEAFF. V is TRBV7-9 and J is TRBJ1-1; 9 bases agree with TRBD1. The germline V gene has CDR1 SEHNR and CDR2 FQNEAQ (reference sequence). Trimming at V came to 0 bases and at J to 4 bases, leaving 6 bases not matched to a gene. The CDR3 loop spans 16 amino acids.

The J gene is TRBJ2-3, the V gene TRBV4-2; D is undetermined. Trimming pared 0 bases from V and 0 bases from J, leaving 7 bases between. CDR1 and CDR2 (germline): LGHNA, YNFKEQ. This CDR3 is 15 amino acids long. The CDR3 loop reads CASSQDLRSTDTQYF. CDR3 DNA sequence: TGTGCCAGCAGCCAAGATCTGCGGAGCACAGATACGCAGTATTTT.

J is TRBJ2-7 and V is TRBV19; 8 positions match TRBD1. CDR3 length: 15 amino acids. V was clipped by 5 bases and J by 5 bases; unmatched bases: 11. Germline lookup yields CDR1 LNHDA and CDR2 SQIVND (reference sequence). Written as DNA, the CDR3 is TGTGCCAGTAGTCCGAGGAAGGACAGGGCCCACGAGCAGTACTTC. Translation gives CASSPRKDRAHEQYF.

V is TRBV7-9 and J is TRBJ1-6; TRBD1 aligns across 7 bases. The germline gives CDR1 SEHNR, CDR2 FQNEAQ (reference sequence). CDR3 length: 16 residues. Trimming removed 5 bases from V and 7 bases from J; junction bases left unmatched: 11. The CDR3 reads CASSDDMGQPNSPLHF. CDR3 nucleotide sequence: TGTGCCAGCAGCGACGACATGGGACAGCCAAATTCACCCCTCCACTTT.

A few counts support this clone. The rearrangement uses TRBV7-9 and TRBJ1-2, with D unresolved. The germline gives CDR1 SEHNR, CDR2 FQNEAQ (reference sequence). The CDR3 loop spans 16 amino acids. Between the trimmed V and J ends, which lost 4 bases and 2 bases, there was a span of 17 bases. CDR3 loop: CASSSSYLETNYGYTF. DNA of the CDR3: TGTGCCAGCAGCTCCTCCTACCTGGAGACGAACTATGGCTACACCTTC.

This clone was picked up a small number of times. V usage is TRBV4-2 and J usage is TRBJ1-5, with 7 bases matching TRBD1. Per germline, CDR1 LGHNA and CDR2 YNFKEQ. Trimming cost V 1 base and J 2 bases; bases outside gene matches: 5. This CDR3 spans 16 amino acids. The CDR3 reads CASSQGTDRGNQPQHF. The DNA for the CDR3 is TGTGCCAGCAGCCAAGGAACAGACAGGGGCAATCAGCCCCAGCATTTT.

The genes are TRBV6-6 and TRBJ1-1, with a possible D match to TRBD1 (5 bases). The ends were cut back, 5 bases at V and 1 base at J, with 8 bases in the middle. Germline CDR1 is MNHNY and CDR2 is SVGAGI (reference sequence). The CDR3 is 13 residues long. CDR3 protein: CASSRTGNTEAFF. The CDR3 coding sequence is TGTGCCAGCAGTCGTACAGGGAACACTGAAGCTTTCTTT.

This chain joins TRBV7-3 and TRBJ1-3; 7 bases map to TRBD1. Trimming cost V 4 bases and J 2 bases; bases outside gene matches: 8. Germline CDR1 is SGHTA and CDR2 is FQGTGA. The CDR3 runs to 16 residues. In DNA form, the CDR3 reads TGTGCCAGCAGCTCTCAAGGGGGCGTGCCTGGAAACACCATATATTTT. Translation gives CASSSQGGVPGNTIYF.

The rearrangement links TRBV6-1 to TRBJ1-2; D gene uncertain. The CDR3 loop spans 11 amino acids. V lost 2 bases and J lost 10, with 8 bases in between. Germline lookup yields CDR1 MNHNS and CDR2 SASEGT. CDR3 nucleotides: TGTGCCAGCAGTGAAAGGAGTATCTACACCTTC. This translates into CASSERSIYTF.

This clone was recorded at least ten times. The gene calls are TRBV7-6 and TRBJ1-6; TRBD1 matches 8 bases. The CDR3 has 15 amino acids. The germline V gene encodes CDR1 SGHVS and CDR2 FNYEAQ. V gave up 6 bases and J gave up 9 bases; unmatched junction bases: 10. The CDR3 DNA reads TGTGCCAGCAGACGGACAGGGAATCGGGGTTCACCCCTCCACTTT. Amino acids: CASRRTGNRGSPLHF.

The chain is built from TRBV5-6 and TRBJ1-2; 9 nucleotides match TRBD1. Losses at the gene ends were 2 bases for V and 5 bases for J; bases not matched to a gene: 13. There are 17 residues in the CDR3. Per the germline V gene, CDR1 is SGHDT and CDR2 is YYEEEE. CDR3 loop: CASSFGPGQGKLYGYTF. CDR3 nucleotides: TGTGCCAGCAGCTTTGGGCCGGGACAGGGAAAGTTGTATGGCTACACCTTC.